Listed here are 12 T cell receptor beta chains from one sample, sequenced in a study of T cell responses to AZD1222 COVID-19 vaccine. Clones were read by immunoSEQ multiplex PCR, and TCRdb kept only the in-frame ones, dropping some. The repertoire holds roughly 160,000 clones, 93% seen once, with approximately 0.97% in the top ten. Specimen: peripheral blood, collected on day 0 of AZD1222 vaccination. The receptors shown here come from an adult in good health.

The chain links TRBV30 to TRBJ2-1, with D possibly matching TRBD2 (6 bases). The CDR3 runs 13 residues. CDR1 is GTSNPN, CDR2 SVGIG, per germline (reference sequence). V dropped 5 bases and J dropped 6 bases, with 14 bases sitting between them. In DNA form, the CDR3 reads TGTGCCTGGTCCTTGGGGGGTCCCAATGAGCAGTTCTTC. Amino acid sequence: CAWSLGGPNEQFF. The full variable domain, with the rest looked up from reference TRBV30 and TRBJ2-1, is SQTIHQWPATLVQPVGSPLSLECTVEGTSNPNLYWYRQAAGRGLQLLFYSVGIGQISSEVPQNLSASRPQDRQFILSSKKLLLSDSGFYLCAWSLGGPNEQFFGPGTRLTVL.

The rearrangement uses TRBV2 and TRBJ1-5; the D is unclear. The CDR3 extends over 12 amino acids. Germline CDR1 reads SNHLY; CDR2 reads FYNNEI. Trimming took 9 bases from V and 3 from J, leaving 9 bases between them. CDR3 amino acids: CASAVSNQPQHF. The CDR3 nucleotides are TGTGCCAGTGCCGTGTCCAATCAGCCCCAGCATTTT. The full variable domain, its missing parts supplied by reference TRBV2 and TRBJ1-5, is EPEVTQTPSHQVTQMGQEVILRCVPISNHLYFYWYRQILGQKVEFLVSFYNNEISEKSEIFDDQFSVERPDGSNFTLKIRSTKLEDSAMYFCASAVSNQPQHFGDGTRLSIL.

The V call is TRBV30, the J call TRBJ2-3, with TRBD1 matching over 9 bases. J was trimmed by 8 bases and V by 3 bases; bases with no gene match: 6. The CDR3 consists of 13 residues. The germline V gene encodes CDR1 GTSNPN and CDR2 SVGIG (reference sequence). The CDR3 region is CAWRSPGQGTQYF. The CDR3 coding sequence is TGTGCCTGGAGATCCCCGGGACAGGGTACGCAGTATTTT.

This chain joins TRBV6-6 and TRBJ1-6; D ambiguous. The V and J ends lost 8 bases and 9 bases respectively, with 20 bases between them. This CDR3 contains 15 residues. CDR1 and CDR2 from the germline V gene are MNHNY and SVGAGI (reference sequence). CDR3 residues: CASGTRTRGLSPLHF. The CDR3 DNA reads TGTGCCAGCGGAACACGGACCCGAGGCCTTTCACCCCTCCACTTT.

The rearrangement joins TRBV10-3 to TRBJ2-3; D may be TRBD2 (6 bases). Per the germline V gene, CDR1 is ENHRY and CDR2 is SYGVKD. Trimming cost V 1 base and J 6 bases, with 11 bases left between them. This CDR3 has 14 amino acids. Here the CDR3 reads CAISELAVKDTQYF. In DNA, the CDR3 is TGTGCCATCAGTGAGTTAGCGGTAAAGGATACGCAGTATTTT.

The rearrangement joins TRBV21-1 to TRBJ1-6; the tabulated D call, TRBD1, remains unverified against the DNA. TRBV21-1 is an annotated pseudogene. CDR3 length equals 17 residues. The CDR3, as DNA: TGTGCCAGCAGCAAAGAGGGGACAGGGGATTATAATTCACCCCTCCACTTT. Protein sequence: CASSKEGTGDYNSPLHF.

This chain links TRBV9 with TRBJ2-7, with 7 bases matching TRBD1. The V gene's germline CDR1 is SGDLS and CDR2 YYNGEE. The CDR3 runs 16 residues. With 3 bases clipped from V and 4 bases from J, the junction kept 13 bases outside the gene matches. The CDR3 protein is CASSGITGATRYEQYF. The CDR3 nucleotides are TGTGCCAGCAGCGGAATAACAGGGGCTACGCGATACGAGCAGTACTTC. Full variable domain (outside the CDR3, taken from reference TRBV9 and TRBJ2-7): DSGVTQTPKHLITATGQRVTLRCSPRSGDLSVYWYQQSLDQGLQFLIQYYNGEERAKGNILERFSAQQFPDLHSELNLSSLELGDSALYFCASSGITGATRYEQYFGPGTRLTVT.

The chain combines TRBV5-5 with TRBJ1-5; D remains unclear. This CDR3 spans 16 amino acids. Germline assignment: CDR1 SGHKS and CDR2 YYEKEE (reference sequence). V lost 4 bases and J lost 7, with 21 bases in between. In nucleotides, the CDR3 is TGTGCCAGCAGCCCCGGGTACGAGGGTTCTTGGCAGCCCCAGCATTTT. Encoded protein: CASSPGYEGSWQPQHF.

The chain uses TRBV21-1 and TRBJ2-3. TRBV21-1 is given as a pseudogene. The CDR3 loop spans 11 amino acids. CDR3 sequence: CASSSTDTQYF. Written as DNA, the CDR3 is TGTGCCAGCAGCAGCACAGATACGCAGTATTTT.

The V gene is TRBV11-3, the J gene TRBJ2-1, with 10 bases lining up with TRBD2. CDR3 size: 15 residues. CDR1 and CDR2 from the germline V gene are SGHNT and YENEEA. V lost 2 bases, J lost 5 bases, and 3 bases stayed unmatched. The CDR3 nucleotides are TGTGCCAGCAGCTTAAGAGCGGGGGGGAACAATGAGCAGTTCTTC. Its translation is CASSLRAGGNNEQFF.

The rearrangement uses TRBV11-2 and TRBJ1-6; weak D call: TRBD1 (5 bases). The CDR3 covers 15 residues. V was pared by 0 bases and J by 8 bases, with 11 bases between. The germline V gene encodes CDR1 SGHAT and CDR2 FQNNGV. The CDR3 sequence: CASSLESGPHSPLHF. In DNA, the CDR3 is TGTGCCAGCAGCTTAGAATCAGGGCCTCATTCACCCCTCCACTTT.

This clone was picked up a small number of times. CDR3 nucleotide sequence: TGTGCCAGCAGCTTAGCCCTTGGACTGAATGAGCAGTTCTTC. It translates to CASSLALGLNEQFF. The V gene is TRBV7-9, the J gene TRBJ2-1, with a weak D call TRBD2 (5 bases). Trimming stripped 0 bases from V and 7 bases from J, with 10 bases between. Looked up from germline, CDR1 is SEHNR and CDR2 is FQNEAQ (reference sequence). The CDR3 is 14 amino acids. Full variable domain (rest looked up from reference TRBV7-9 and TRBJ2-1): DTGVSQNPRHKITKRGQNVTFRCDPISEHNRLYWYRQTLGQGPEFLTYFQNEAQLEKSRLLSDRFSAERPKGSFSTLEIQRTEQGDSAMYLCASSLALGLNEQFFGPGTRLTVL.